These 20 T cell receptor beta chains originate from one sample sequenced in a study of beta chain features in type 1 diabetes (dated by TCRdb to between 2018 and 2020). The research as a whole found: In all four CD4+ subsets, TCRB CDR3 length was moderately but significantly shorter in type 1 diabetes patients.

The library was prepared using the immunoSEQ multiplex PCR assay. The entire amount of isolated RNA was reverse transcribed using the High Capacity cDNA Reverse Transcription Kit, so the sequenced TCRB transcripts were expressed ones. This is the immuneACCESS table as TCRdb keeps it, with only in-frame sequences that have V and J called. A part of the clones is gone; compared with another copy, unresolved V genes explain less than half, and the rest is unexplained. This sample is represented by a few hundred thousand clones; 13% of them were singletons. The biggest ten clones account for around 0.016% of the sample. Their antigen targets remain unknown. Sequenced material: naive CD4+ T cells from blood. Interpreted using the paper, the cell subset or site label stands for: true naive CD4+ T cells. The receptors stem from a woman aged 18 to 35 with type 1 diabetes.

This clone was picked up a small number of times. The chain links TRBV5-1 to TRBJ2-1, with 8 bases lining up with TRBD2. From germline, CDR1 is SGHRS and CDR2 YFSETQ. Trimming cost V 0 bases and J 0 bases; bases outside gene matches: 11. The CDR3 totals 19 residues. The CDR3 region is CASSLGRASGYSSYNEQFF. Here the CDR3 DNA reads TGCGCCAGCAGCTTGGGCAGGGCTAGCGGGTACAGCTCCTACAATGAGCAGTTCTTC.

The chain couples TRBV30 to TRBJ2-1, with D possibly matching TRBD2 (6 bases). Germline values: CDR1 GTSNPN, CDR2 SVGIG (reference sequence). There are 14 residues in the CDR3. V dropped 2 bases and J dropped 0 bases, with 8 bases sitting between them. Here the CDR3 DNA reads TGTGCCTGGAGTCGGGGGAGCTCCTACAATGAGCAGTTCTTC. It specifies CAWSRGSSYNEQFF.

As for this clone: A junction boundary mismatches the germline segment, possibly from a read error. The chain is built from TRBV11-2 and TRBJ2-5; tentatively, D is TRBD2 (6 bases). The CDR3 has 12 residues. Germline V gene data show CDR1 as SGHAT and CDR2 as FQNNGV. CDR3 sequence: CASSLVQGRENF. CDR3 sequence (DNA): TGTGCCAGCAGCTTAGTTCAGGGACGGGAGAACTTC.

Only a few counts were recorded for this clone. The J gene is TRBJ2-5, the V gene TRBV7-2; D is possibly TRBD2 (6 bases). CDR1 and CDR2 from the germline V gene are SGHTA and FQGNSA. The CDR3 length is 14 residues. V was cut by 4 bases and J by 2 bases, with 11 bases left in between. CDR3 region: CASSSRGLQETQYF. In nucleotides, the CDR3 is TGTGCCAGCAGCTCCCGAGGACTACAAGAGACCCAGTACTTC.

The J gene is TRBJ2-1, the V gene TRBV27; tentative D call: TRBD1 (5 bases). In germline, CDR1 is MNHEY, CDR2 SMNVEV (reference sequence). The CDR3 is 22 residues long. Trimming took 2 bases from V and 2 from J, leaving 31 bases between them. CDR3: CASSLHPRGHLRTALTYNEQFF. DNA of the CDR3: TGTGCCAGCAGTTTACACCCTAGAGGACACCTCCGTACAGCTTTAACCTACAATGAGCAGTTCTTC.

The J gene is TRBJ1-5, the V gene TRBV7-2, with D maybe TRBD1 (5 bases). Trimming took off 5 bases at V and 2 bases at J, with 13 bases between the two ends. The germline gives CDR1 SGHTA, CDR2 FQGNSA. There are 15 residues in the CDR3. The CDR3 loop is CASSPRWGGNQPQHF. Written as DNA, the CDR3 is TGTGCCAGCAGCCCAAGGTGGGGGGGCAATCAGCCCCAGCATTTT. Drawing the rest from reference TRBV7-2 and TRBJ1-5, the complete variable domain is GAGVSQSPSNKVTEKGKDVELRCDPISGHTALYWYRQSLGQGLEFLIYFQGNSAPDKSGLPSDRFSAERTGGSVSTLTIQRTQQEDSAVYLCASSPRWGGNQPQHFGDGTRLSIL.

The V call is TRBV6-6, the J call TRBJ2-4; D might be TRBD1 (6 bases). CDR1 and CDR2 (germline): MNHNY, SVGAGI (reference sequence). V was cut by 2 bases and J by 5 bases, with 13 bases left in between. The CDR3 has 15 residues. CDR3 in DNA: TGTGCCAGCAGTTACGTCGCCGCAGGGGAAAACATTCAGTACTTC. Protein sequence: CASSYVAAGENIQYF.

This clone came up a few times. The chain joins TRBV6-5 to TRBJ1-1, with D possibly TRBD1 on 6 matching bases. The CDR3 runs to 13 residues. The V end was cut by 5 bases, the J end by 5 bases, with 12 bases between. Germline V gene sequence: CDR1 MNHEY, CDR2 SVGAGI. The CDR3 nucleotides read TGTGCCAGCAGTCGACAGGACATTACTGAAGCTTTCTTT. Translated, it gives CASSRQDITEAFF.

This clone was picked up a small number of times. The chain links TRBV18 to TRBJ1-5; 7 bases map to TRBD1. The CDR3 spans 13 residues. Germline CDR1 KGHSH, CDR2 LQKENI. The junction had 2 bases not matched to a gene; V was cut back by 5 bases and J by 4 bases. The CDR3, as DNA: TGTGCCAGCTCAGGGACAGAAAATCAGCCCCAGCATTTT. Translating it yields CASSGTENQPQHF.

The V and J genes are TRBV18 and TRBJ2-5; D call uncertain. The CDR3 has 13 residues. The ends were cut back, 0 bases at V and 0 bases at J, with 2 bases in the middle. The germline V gene has CDR1 KGHSH and CDR2 LQKENI. The CDR3 is CASSPPNQETQYF. Written as DNA, the CDR3 is TGTGCCAGCTCACCACCCAACCAAGAGACCCAGTACTTC.

The rearrangement links TRBV7-2 to TRBJ1-3; TRBD1 aligns across 10 bases. This CDR3 spans 16 amino acids. In germline, CDR1 is SGHTA, CDR2 FQGNSA. The V gene end was trimmed by 1 base and the J gene end by 4 bases; junction bases not matched to a gene: 4. The CDR3 nucleotides are TGTGCCAGCAGCTTAGTGGGGACAGGGGACGGAAACACCATATATTTT. Residues: CASSLVGTGDGNTIYF. Using reference TRBV7-2 and TRBJ1-3 for the parts outside the CDR3, the full variable domain is GAGVSQSPSNKVTEKGKDVELRCDPISGHTALYWYRQSLGQGLEFLIYFQGNSAPDKSGLPSDRFSAERTGGSVSTLTIQRTQQEDSAVYLCASSLVGTGDGNTIYFGEGSWLTVV.

The rearrangement uses TRBV5-1 and TRBJ2-1; 15 nucleotides match TRBD2. Per germline, CDR1 SGHRS and CDR2 YFSETQ. The CDR3 is 19 amino acids. V was clipped by 4 bases and J by 5 bases; unmatched bases: 13. The CDR3 nucleotides are TGCGCCAGCAGCGGGGACAGGGGACTAGCGGGAGGCGCCAACAATGAGCAGTTCTTC. It specifies CASSGDRGLAGGANNEQFF.

This clone occurred a few times. The V gene is TRBV30, the J gene TRBJ2-1; TRBD2 is a possible D gene (6 bases). The V end lost 1 base, the J end lost 5 bases, and 9 bases lay between the germline ends. Looked up from germline, CDR1 is GTSNPN and CDR2 is SVGIG (reference sequence). CDR3 size: 13 residues. The CDR3 sequence: CAWSGLGNNEQFF. CDR3 DNA sequence: TGTGCCTGGAGTGGACTAGGAAACAATGAGCAGTTCTTC.

J is TRBJ2-1 and V is TRBV27; 8 positions match TRBD1. The V and J ends lost 6 bases and 4 bases, in that order; junction bases with no gene match: 8. In germline, CDR1 is MNHEY, CDR2 SMNVEV (reference sequence). This CDR3 has 15 residues. The CDR3 sequence: CASRPGQGRYNEQFF. CDR3 bases: TGTGCCAGCAGACCCGGACAGGGACGTTACAATGAGCAGTTCTTC.

J is TRBJ2-5 and V is TRBV15, with TRBD2 identical over 9 bases. This CDR3 has 17 residues. V lost 5 bases to trimming and J lost 5 bases; unmatched junction nucleotides: 15. The germline V gene has CDR1 LNHNV and CDR2 YYDKDF (reference sequence). The CDR3 reads CATSAAGGGRARETQYF. The CDR3, as DNA: TGTGCCACCAGCGCTGCTGGGGGCGGGAGGGCCAGGGAGACCCAGTACTTC.

In its sample, this clone was seen a few times. The rearrangement joins TRBV28 to TRBJ1-5; maybe TRBD1 (6 bases). Trimming stripped 2 bases from V and 11 bases from J, with 13 bases between. The CDR3 extends over 13 amino acids. Germline V gene lookup returns CDR1 MDHEN and CDR2 SYDVKM. The CDR3 region has the DNA TGTGCCAGCAGTTTAGGCATTTCAGGGGCCCAGCATTTT. Encoded protein: CASSLGISGAQHF. Together with reference TRBV28 and TRBJ1-5, the CDR3 gives the full variable domain: DVKVTQSSRYLVKRTGEKVFLECVQDMDHENMFWYRQDPGLGLRLIYFSYDVKMKEKGDIPEGYSVSREKKERFSLILESASTNQTSMYLCASSLGISGAQHFGDGTRLSIL.

This clone was found a few times. The chain joins TRBV7-2 to TRBJ2-1, with TRBD2 identical over 9 bases. The junction had 11 bases not matched to a gene; V was cut back by 5 bases and J by 6 bases. Germline V gene lookup returns CDR1 SGHTA and CDR2 FQGNSA. The CDR3 consists of 16 residues. The CDR3 nucleotides are TGTGCCAGCAGCCCCCAGTTAGCGGGAGAAGGCAATGAGCAGTTCTTC. Its translation is CASSPQLAGEGNEQFF.

The chain has TRBV7-9 and TRBJ2-5, with D uncertain. The V and J ends lost 3 bases and 7 bases respectively, with 12 bases between them. The CDR3 extends over 13 amino acids. CDR1 is SEHNR and CDR2 is FQNEAQ in the germline V gene (reference sequence). In DNA form, the CDR3 reads TGTGCCAGCAGCTTCGTCTTTGCGGCGACCCAGTACTTC. Translation: CASSFVFAATQYF.

This rearrangement joins TRBV30 to TRBJ2-7; tentatively, D is TRBD2 (6 bases). V was pared by 5 bases and J by 2 bases, with 16 bases between. This CDR3 is 14 amino acids long. Germline CDR1 is GTSNPN and CDR2 is SVGIG (reference sequence). CDR3 region: CAWGAGGETYEQYF. CDR3 sequence (DNA): TGTGCCTGGGGGGCCGGAGGGGAGACCTACGAGCAGTACTTC.

This clone was seen only a few times. This chain joins TRBV2 and TRBJ1-5; 8 bases match TRBD1. The V and J ends lost 5 bases and 7 bases, in that order; junction bases with no gene match: 13. The length of the CDR3 is 16 residues. Germline V gene data show CDR1 as SNHLY and CDR2 as FYNNEI. The CDR3 region is CASSPGTGPPGQPQHF. The CDR3 coding sequence is TGTGCCAGCAGTCCCGGGACAGGACCCCCGGGGCAGCCCCAGCATTTT.